These T cell receptor beta chains were read from a single sample in a study of blood T cell repertoires in COVID-19. Using immunoSEQ multiplex PCR, the repertoire was profiled, and TCRdb retains in-frame clones only, with some absent. The sample includes 60,000 to 70,000 clones, more than 70% seen only once; the top ten take more than 7%. The sample was peripheral blood. Every receptor here comes from a man in his fifties with active COVID-19. The CDR3 runs from the conserved cysteine through the conserved F or W. D genes are given only for firm matches. Not all rows give a size; the values are once, few, many and, for expanded clones, a class.

abundance	v_gene	d_gene	j_gene	CDR3nt	CDR3aa
NA	TRBV19	TRBD1	TRBJ1-1	TGTGCCAGTAGTACATCAGGGGGTATGAACACTGAAGCTTTCTTT	CASSTSGGMNTEAFF
NA	TRBV6-1	NA	TRBJ1-3	TGTGCCAGCAGTGAAGCTCGGGGAAGCGTGGACACCATATATTTT	CASSEARGSVDTIYF
NA	TRBV5-1	TRBD2	TRBJ2-1	TGCGCCAGCAGCTTGGGGCTAGCGGGAGAACACAATGAGCAGTTCTTC	CASSLGLAGEHNEQFF
NA	TRBV29-1	TRBD1	TRBJ1-1	TGCAGCGTCACGGGACAGGGGAACACTGAAGCTTTCTTT	CSVTGQGNTEAFF
few	TRBV6-5	TRBD1	TRBJ1-5	TGTGCCAGCATCCAGGGGGGATGGAATCAGCCCCAGCATTTT	CASIQGGWNQPQHF
once	TRBV5-5	TRBD2	TRBJ2-1	TGTGCCAGCACCCCTATGGGACTAGCGGTCTACAATGAGCAGTTCTTC	CASTPMGLAVYNEQFF
NA	TRBV12-3/TRBV12-4	TRBD1	TRBJ2-1	TGTGCCACCGGACAGGGCCCCTACAATGAGCAGTTCTTC	CATGQGPYNEQFF
once	TRBV29-1	NA	TRBJ2-1	TGCAGCGTTGTCGGAGATCGGTCCTACAATGAGCAGTTCTTC	CSVVGDRSYNEQFF
NA	TRBV6-1	TRBD2	TRBJ2-2	TGTGCCAGCAGTGATCTGGGGGGGTCGACCGGGGAGCTGTTTTTT	CASSDLGGSTGELFF
NA	TRBV19	NA	TRBJ2-2	TGTGCCAGTAGTATAAGGACAGATAACACCGGGGAGCTGTTTTTT	CASSIRTDNTGELFF
NA	TRBV7-2	NA	TRBJ1-1	TGTGCCAGCAGCTACTTATGGAACACTGAAGCTTTCTTT	CASSYLWNTEAFF
NA	TRBV14	NA	TRBJ2-1	TGTGCCAGCAGCCCCACCCAGGGGCGTCATGAGCAGTTCTTC	CASSPTQGRHEQFF
NA	TRBV6-5	TRBD1	TRBJ1-2	TGTGCCAGCACTACACCGGGACAGGGGCATGGCTACACCTTC	CASTTPGQGHGYTF
NA	TRBV13	NA	TRBJ1-6	TGTGCCAGCAGTTTTGGGCTTAGACCCCTCCACTTT	CASSFGLRPLHF
NA	TRBV4-2	NA	TRBJ1-1	TGTGCCAGCAGCCAGGAGCAGGGTCACACTGAAGCTTTCTTT	CASSQEQGHTEAFF
NA	TRBV2	TRBD1	TRBJ1-4	TGTGCCAGCAATGAACCGGGACAGGGCAATGAAAAACTGTTTTTT	CASNEPGQGNEKLFF
NA	TRBV9	NA	TRBJ2-2	TGTGCCAGCAGCGTGACCAGGGTCGGGGAGCTGTTTTTT	CASSVTRVGELFF
few	TRBV7-2	TRBD1	TRBJ2-2	TGTGCCAGCAGCACGACAGGGACCGGGGAGCTGTTTTTT	CASSTTGTGELFF
NA	TRBV28	NA	TRBJ1-3	TGTGCCAGCAGTAGCTCTTTAAACACCATATATTTT	CASSSSLNTIYF
NA	TRBV2	NA	TRBJ1-1	TGTGCCAGCAGTGCACAGGGATGGGCAAACACTGAAGCTTTCTTT	CASSAQGWANTEAFF
NA	TRBV12-3/TRBV12-4	NA	TRBJ1-1	TGTGCCAGCAGCTCGGGAGTCGCTGAAGCTTTCTTT	CASSSGVAEAFF
NA	TRBV6-2/TRBV6-3	TRBD1	TRBJ1-2	TGTGCCAGCAGCACCGGGACAGGGGGCGCCGACTATGGCTACACCTTC	CASSTGTGGADYGYTF
NA	TRBV11-2	NA	TRBJ1-3	TGTGCCAGCAGCCCCCTGCGGGCTTCTGGAAACACCATATATTTT	CASSPLRASGNTIYF
NA	TRBV7-8	NA	TRBJ1-3	TGTGCCAGCAGCTTCAGGACGGCAGGGTCTGGAAACACCATATATTTT	CASSFRTAGSGNTIYF
NA	TRBV6-4	NA	TRBJ2-3	TGTGCCAGCAGTGACCACCGCGGCGATACGCAGTATTTT	CASSDHRGDTQYF
NA	TRBV5-6	NA	TRBJ1-4	TGTGCCAGCAGCTTCGGAACAGAAAGAGCAACTAATGAAAAACTGTTTTTT	CASSFGTERATNEKLFF
NA	TRBV27	TRBD1	TRBJ1-5	TGTGCCAGCAGCACGACAGGGCGCCGGCAGCCCCAGCATTTT	CASSTTGRRQPQHF
NA	TRBV5-1	NA	TRBJ1-1	TGCGCCAGCAGCACATGGACAGTCGACACTGAAGCTTTCTTT	CASSTWTVDTEAFF